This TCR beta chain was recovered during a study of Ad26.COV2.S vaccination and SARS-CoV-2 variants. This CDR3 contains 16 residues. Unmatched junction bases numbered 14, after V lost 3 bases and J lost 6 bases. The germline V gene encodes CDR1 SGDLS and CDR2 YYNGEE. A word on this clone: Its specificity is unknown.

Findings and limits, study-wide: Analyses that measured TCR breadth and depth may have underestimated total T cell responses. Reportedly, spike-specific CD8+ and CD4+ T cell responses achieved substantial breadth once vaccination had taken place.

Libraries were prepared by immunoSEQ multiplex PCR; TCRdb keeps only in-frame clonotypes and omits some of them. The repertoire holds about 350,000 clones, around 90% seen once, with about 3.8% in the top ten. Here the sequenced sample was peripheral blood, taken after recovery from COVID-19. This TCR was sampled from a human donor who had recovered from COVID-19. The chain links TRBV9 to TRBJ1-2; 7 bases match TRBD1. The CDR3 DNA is TGTGCCAGCAGCGCAACACCTCCGACAGGGCAGAATGGCTACACCTTC. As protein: CASSATPPTGQNGYTF.